Reported below is one TCR beta chain. Antigen: not known. On sorted subsets, replicate PCRs used 200 to 250 ng DNA, or 25,000 to 35,000 T cell genomes. Profiling relied on immunoSEQ multiplex PCR, and the TCRdb table lists in-frame clones only, not all of them. The profile shows around 700,000 clones, 72% of them singletons. The sample originates from a study of shared clonotypes between healthy human individuals. Study results and caveats: A reduction in generation probabilities was seen for non-shared clonotypes relative to those shared by all four donors. Generally, estimated richness proved larger in naive subsets than it did in memory subsets.

Sample: memory CD4+ T cells sorted from blood. Sample subset: CD45RA-negative fraction. The TCR originated in a woman aged 25 to 39 in good health.

The CDR3 coding sequence is TGCGCCAGCAGCTATCTAGCTGGCGGGGAGCTGTTTTTT. This translates into CASSYLAGGELFF. V is TRBV5-1 and J is TRBJ2-2, with D tentatively TRBD2 (5 bases). Germline lookup yields CDR1 SGHRS and CDR2 YFSETQ. This CDR3 is built from 13 residues. The V gene lost 3 bases and the J gene lost 7 bases, with 10 bases spanning the gap.